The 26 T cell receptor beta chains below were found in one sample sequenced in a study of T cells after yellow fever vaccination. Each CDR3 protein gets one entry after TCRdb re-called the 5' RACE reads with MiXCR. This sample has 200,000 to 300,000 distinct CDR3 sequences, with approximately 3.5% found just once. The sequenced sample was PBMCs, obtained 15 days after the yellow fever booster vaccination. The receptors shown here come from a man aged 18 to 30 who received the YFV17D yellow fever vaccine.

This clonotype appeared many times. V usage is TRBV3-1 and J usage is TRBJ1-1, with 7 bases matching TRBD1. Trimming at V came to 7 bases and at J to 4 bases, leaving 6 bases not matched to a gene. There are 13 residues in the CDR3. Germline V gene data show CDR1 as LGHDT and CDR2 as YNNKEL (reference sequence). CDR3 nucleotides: TGTGCCAGCATCGTCAGGGGGGGCACTGAAGCTTTCTTT. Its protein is CASIVRGGTEAFF.

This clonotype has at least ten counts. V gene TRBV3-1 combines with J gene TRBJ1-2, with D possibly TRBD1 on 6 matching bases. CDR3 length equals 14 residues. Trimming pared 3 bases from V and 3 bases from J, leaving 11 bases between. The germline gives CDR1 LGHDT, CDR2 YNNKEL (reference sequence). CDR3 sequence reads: CASSHRGPDYGYTF. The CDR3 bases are TGTGCCAGCAGCCACAGGGGTCCTGACTATGGCTACACCTTC.

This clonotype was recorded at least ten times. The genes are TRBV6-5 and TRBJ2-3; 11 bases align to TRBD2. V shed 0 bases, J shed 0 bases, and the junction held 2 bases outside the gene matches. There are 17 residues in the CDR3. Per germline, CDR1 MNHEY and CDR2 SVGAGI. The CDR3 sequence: CASSYSGLAASTDTQYF. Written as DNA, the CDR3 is TGTGCCAGCAGTTACTCGGGACTAGCGGCTAGCACAGATACGCAGTATTTT.

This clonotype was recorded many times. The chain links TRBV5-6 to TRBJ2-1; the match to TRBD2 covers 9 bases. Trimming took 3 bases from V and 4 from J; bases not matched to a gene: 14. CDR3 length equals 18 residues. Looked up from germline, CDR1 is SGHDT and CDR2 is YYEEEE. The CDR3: CASSSGTSSPTAYNEQFF. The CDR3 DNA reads TGTGCCAGCAGCTCCGGGACTAGCTCCCCTACGGCGTACAATGAGCAGTTCTTC.

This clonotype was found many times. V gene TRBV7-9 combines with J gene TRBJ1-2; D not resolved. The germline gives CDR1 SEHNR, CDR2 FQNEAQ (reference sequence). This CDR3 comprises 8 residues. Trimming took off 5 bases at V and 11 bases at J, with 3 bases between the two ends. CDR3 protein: CASSPYTF. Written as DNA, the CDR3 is TGTGCCAGCAGCCCGTACACCTTC.

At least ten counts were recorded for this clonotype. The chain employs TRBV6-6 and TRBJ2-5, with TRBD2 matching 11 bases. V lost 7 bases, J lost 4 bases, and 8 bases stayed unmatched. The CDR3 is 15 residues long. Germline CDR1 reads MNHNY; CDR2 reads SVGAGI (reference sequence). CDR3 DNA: TGTGCCAGCAAGTCGCCAGGACTAGCGGGAGAGACCCAGTACTTC. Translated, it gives CASKSPGLAGETQYF.

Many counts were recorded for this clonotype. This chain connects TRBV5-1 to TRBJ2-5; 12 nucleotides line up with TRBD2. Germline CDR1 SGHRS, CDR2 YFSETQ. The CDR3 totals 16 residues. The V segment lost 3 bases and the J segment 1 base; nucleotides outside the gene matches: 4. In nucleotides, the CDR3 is TGCGCCAGCAGCTCGCTGACTAGCGGGGGCCAAGAGACCCAGTACTTC. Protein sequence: CASSSLTSGGQETQYF.

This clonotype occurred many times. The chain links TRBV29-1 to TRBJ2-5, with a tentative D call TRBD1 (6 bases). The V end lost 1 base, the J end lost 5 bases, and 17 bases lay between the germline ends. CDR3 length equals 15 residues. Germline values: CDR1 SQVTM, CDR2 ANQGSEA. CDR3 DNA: TGCAGCGTTGAAGGGGGACAAGCCCTCACGGAGACCCAGTACTTC. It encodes CSVEGGQALTETQYF. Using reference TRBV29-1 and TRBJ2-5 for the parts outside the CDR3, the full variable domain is SAVISQKPSRDICQRGTSLTIQCQVDSQVTMMFWYRQQPGQSLTLIATANQGSEATYESGFVIDKFPISRPNLTFSTLTVSNMSPEDSSIYLCSVEGGQALTETQYFGPGTRLLVL.

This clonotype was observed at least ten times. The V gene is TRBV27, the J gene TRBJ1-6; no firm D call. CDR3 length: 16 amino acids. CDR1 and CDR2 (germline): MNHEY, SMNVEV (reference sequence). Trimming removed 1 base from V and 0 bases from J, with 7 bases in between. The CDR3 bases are TGTGCCAGCAGTTTATTGGGGAGCTCCTATAATTCACCCCTCCACTTT. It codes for CASSLLGSSYNSPLHF.

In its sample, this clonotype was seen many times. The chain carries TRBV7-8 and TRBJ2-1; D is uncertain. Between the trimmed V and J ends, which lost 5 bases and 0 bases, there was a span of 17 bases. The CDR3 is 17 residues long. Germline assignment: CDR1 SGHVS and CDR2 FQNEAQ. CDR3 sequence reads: CASSRFLVWSSYNEQFF. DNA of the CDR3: TGTGCCAGCAGCCGTTTTCTTGTTTGGAGCTCCTACAATGAGCAGTTCTTC.

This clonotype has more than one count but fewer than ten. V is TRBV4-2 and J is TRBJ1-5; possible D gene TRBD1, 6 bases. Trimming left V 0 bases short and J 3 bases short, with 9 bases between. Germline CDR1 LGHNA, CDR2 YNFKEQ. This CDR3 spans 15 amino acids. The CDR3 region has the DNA TGTGCCAGCAGCCAAGATGAGGGGGTCAATCAGCCCCAGCATTTT. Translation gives CASSQDEGVNQPQHF.

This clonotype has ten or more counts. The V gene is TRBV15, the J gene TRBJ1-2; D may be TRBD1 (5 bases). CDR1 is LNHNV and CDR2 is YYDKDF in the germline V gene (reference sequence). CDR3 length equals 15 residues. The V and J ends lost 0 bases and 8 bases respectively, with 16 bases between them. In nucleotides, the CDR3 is TGTGCCACCAGCAGAGATCTGGGGGGAGGTGAAGGCTACACCTTC. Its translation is CATSRDLGGGEGYTF.

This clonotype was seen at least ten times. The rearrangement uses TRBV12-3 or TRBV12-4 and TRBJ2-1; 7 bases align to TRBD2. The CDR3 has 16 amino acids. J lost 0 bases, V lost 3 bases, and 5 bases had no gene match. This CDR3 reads CASSFSGRGSYNEQFF. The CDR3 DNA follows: TGTGCCAGCAGTTTTAGCGGGCGAGGCTCCTACAATGAGCAGTTCTTC.

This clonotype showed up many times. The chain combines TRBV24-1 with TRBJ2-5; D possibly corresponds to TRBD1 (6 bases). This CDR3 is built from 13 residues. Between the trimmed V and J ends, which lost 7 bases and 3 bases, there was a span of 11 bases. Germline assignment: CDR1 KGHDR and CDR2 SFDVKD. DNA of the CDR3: TGTGCCACCAGCGGGACAAATGAAGAGACCCAGTACTTC. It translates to CATSGTNEETQYF.

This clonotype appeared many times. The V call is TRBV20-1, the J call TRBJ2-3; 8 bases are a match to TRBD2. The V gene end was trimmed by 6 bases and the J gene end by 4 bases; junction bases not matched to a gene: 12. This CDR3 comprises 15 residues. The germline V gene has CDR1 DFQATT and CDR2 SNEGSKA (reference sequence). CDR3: CSALRASGPSDTQYF. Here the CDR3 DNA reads TGCAGTGCCCTTAGGGCTAGCGGGCCCTCAGATACGCAGTATTTT.

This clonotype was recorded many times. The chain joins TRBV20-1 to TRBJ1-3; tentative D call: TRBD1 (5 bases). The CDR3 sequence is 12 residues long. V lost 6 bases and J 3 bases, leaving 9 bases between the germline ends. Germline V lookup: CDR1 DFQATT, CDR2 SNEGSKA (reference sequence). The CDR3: CSATQGGNTIYF. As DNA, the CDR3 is TGCAGTGCGACCCAGGGTGGAAACACCATATATTTT.

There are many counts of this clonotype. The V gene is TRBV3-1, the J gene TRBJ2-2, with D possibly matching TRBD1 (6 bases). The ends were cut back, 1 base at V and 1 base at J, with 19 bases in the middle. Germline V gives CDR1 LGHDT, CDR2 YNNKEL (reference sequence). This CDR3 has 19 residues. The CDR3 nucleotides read TGTGCCAGCAGCCAAGTCGGTACCCGGACAGAAATGAACACCGGGGAGCTGTTTTTT. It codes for CASSQVGTRTEMNTGELFF.

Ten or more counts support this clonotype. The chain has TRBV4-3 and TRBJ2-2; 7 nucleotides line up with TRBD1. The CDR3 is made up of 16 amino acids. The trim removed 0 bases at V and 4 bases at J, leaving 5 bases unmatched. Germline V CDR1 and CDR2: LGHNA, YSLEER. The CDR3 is CASSQEGAGGTGELFF. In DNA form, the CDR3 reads TGCGCCAGCAGCCAAGAGGGGGCAGGGGGCACCGGGGAGCTGTTTTTT.

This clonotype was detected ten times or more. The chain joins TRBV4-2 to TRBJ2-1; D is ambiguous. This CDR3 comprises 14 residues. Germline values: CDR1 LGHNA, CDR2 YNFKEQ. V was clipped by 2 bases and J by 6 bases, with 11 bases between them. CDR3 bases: TGTGCCAGCAGCCAACTCGGTAGCTCCAATGAGCAGTTCTTC. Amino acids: CASSQLGSSNEQFF.

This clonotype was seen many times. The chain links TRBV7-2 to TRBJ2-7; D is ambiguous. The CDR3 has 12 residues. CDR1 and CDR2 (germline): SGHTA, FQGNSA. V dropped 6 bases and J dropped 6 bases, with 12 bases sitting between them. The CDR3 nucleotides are TGTGCCAGCAGACCGCCCATCGGCGAGCAGTACTTC. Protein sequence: CASRPPIGEQYF.

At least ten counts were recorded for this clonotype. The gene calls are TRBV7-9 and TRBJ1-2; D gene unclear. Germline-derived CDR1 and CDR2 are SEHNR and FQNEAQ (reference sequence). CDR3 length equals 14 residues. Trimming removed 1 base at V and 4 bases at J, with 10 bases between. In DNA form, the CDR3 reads TGTGCCAGCAGCTTAGAATTTAGGTCCTATGGCTACACCTTC. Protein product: CASSLEFRSYGYTF.

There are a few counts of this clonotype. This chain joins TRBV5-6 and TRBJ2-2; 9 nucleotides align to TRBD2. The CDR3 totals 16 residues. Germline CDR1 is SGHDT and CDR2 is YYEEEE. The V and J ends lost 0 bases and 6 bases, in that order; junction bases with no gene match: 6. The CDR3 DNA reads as TGTGCCAGCAGCTTGGATGGCGGGGGGGCCGCCGGGGAGCTGTTTTTT. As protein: CASSLDGGGAAGELFF.

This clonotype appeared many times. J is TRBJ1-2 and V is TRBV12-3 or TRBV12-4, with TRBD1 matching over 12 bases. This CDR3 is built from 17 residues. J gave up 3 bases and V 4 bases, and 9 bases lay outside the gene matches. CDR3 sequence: CASSSPGQGARDYGYTF. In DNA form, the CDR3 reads TGTGCCAGCAGTTCACCGGGACAGGGGGCTAGGGACTATGGCTACACCTTC.

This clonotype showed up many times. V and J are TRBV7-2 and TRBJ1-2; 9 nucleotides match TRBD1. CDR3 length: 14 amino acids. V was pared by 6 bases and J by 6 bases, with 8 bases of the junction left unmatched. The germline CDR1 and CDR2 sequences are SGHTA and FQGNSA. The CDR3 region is CASRPPGQGHGYTF. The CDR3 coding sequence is TGTGCCAGCAGACCACCGGGACAGGGCCATGGCTACACCTTC.

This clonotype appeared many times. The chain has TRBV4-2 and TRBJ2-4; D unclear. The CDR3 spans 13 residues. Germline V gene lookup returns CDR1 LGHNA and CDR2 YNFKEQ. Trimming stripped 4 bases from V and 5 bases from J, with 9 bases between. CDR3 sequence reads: CASSLNDENIQYF. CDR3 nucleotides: TGTGCCAGCAGCCTCAACGATGAAAACATTCAGTACTTC.

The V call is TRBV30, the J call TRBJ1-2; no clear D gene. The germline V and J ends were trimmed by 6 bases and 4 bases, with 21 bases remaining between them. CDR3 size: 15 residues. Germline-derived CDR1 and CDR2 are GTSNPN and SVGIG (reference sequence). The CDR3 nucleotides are TGTGCCTGTCAACCCGGGCCTGCCCTCCGCTATGGCTACACCTTC. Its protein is CACQPGPALRYGYTF.